What follows is one T cell receptor (beta chain) and its context. The data are from a study of blood T cell repertoires in COVID-19. Study-level background: From T cells, B-cell-depleted T cells, or PBMCs came the material, which was cDNA or gDNA.

Profiling relied on immunoSEQ multiplex PCR, and the TCRdb table lists in-frame clones only, not all of them. The table has 200,000 to 300,000 clones, about 83% seen once. Individuals aged about 18 to 89 years were recruited from about two dozen US areas. Assignments of participants to cohorts depended upon their own reported clinical history. During the 2 weeks before they entered the study, exposed participants had met someone with a PCR-confirmed or clinician-diagnosed COVID-19 case. V trimming: 1 base; J trimming: 4 bases; junction bases outside the gene matches: 4. Germline CDR1 and CDR2: LGHNA and YSLEER. This CDR3 region has 15 residues.

Sequencing was performed on PBMCs or T cells enriched from blood (not recorded which). The rearrangement uses TRBV4-3 and TRBJ2-5; TRBD2 matches 9 bases. The sequence was obtained from a woman aged 40 to 55 who had been exposed to COVID-19. The CDR3 protein is CASSQGGGASETQYF. CDR3 coding DNA: TGCGCCAGCAGCCAAGGCGGGGGGGCTTCAGAGACCCAGTACTTC.